This T cell receptor (beta chain) was identified in a study of T cell repertoires in cytomegalovirus infection. Overall study context: Peptides in the study included HLA-C-restricted and HLA-B-restricted CMV epitopes. It can be stated that public TCR beta signatures indicated CMV infection as well as a matching HLA type. Study-wide results and limits: Dominant in the ex vivo response were TCR beta clonotypes restricted by HLA-C and specific for CMV. Summed frequency of public TCR beta families distinguished CMV carriers with the relevant HLA.

TCRdb redid the calling of the reads with MiXCR, one entry per CDR3 protein. The sample lists about 920,000 distinct CDR3 sequences, approximately 31% occurring once. The CDR3 spans 15 residues. The ends were cut back, 4 bases at V and 3 bases at J, with 16 bases in the middle. This clonotype has only a few counts. Its target is not known. The sample was cultured CD8+ T cells from PBMCs, taken from culture after CMV antigen stimulation. The TCR was taken from a human donor in good health (CMV status not recorded). Some clones in this sample may be carry-over from other donors' samples. The V call is TRBV12-3 or TRBV12-4, the J call TRBJ2-7, with D perhaps given as TRBD1 or TRBD2 (5 bases each). The CDR3 here is CASSSPREGRYEQYF. The CDR3 nucleotides read TGTGCCAGCAGTTCACCGAGAGAGGGGCGCTACGAGCAGTACTTC.